This TCR beta chain stems from a study of blood T cell repertoires in COVID-19. The overall study: The study drew acute and convalescent COVID-19 samples from the United States, Italy and Spain. T cells, B-cell-depleted T cells, or PBMCs supplied cDNA or gDNA.

How the authors handled the data: Reference gene primers were amplified, and this amplification served to estimate nucleated cell counts. Generated by immunoSEQ multiplex PCR, the TCRdb table keeps only in-frame clones and is missing some. That table is the source of V, J and clone size, and D and trimming were worked out from the DNA. The sample has hundreds of thousands of clones; approximately 91% are singletons. The participants were between about 18 and 90 years old and came from fewer than 25 US areas. Trimming cost V 5 bases and J 0 bases; bases outside gene matches: 6. CDR1 is MRHNA and CDR2 is SNTAGT in the germline V gene. The CDR3 is made up of 15 amino acids.

This receptor was taken from a woman aged 40 to 50 who had recovered from COVID-19. The rearrangement uses TRBV6-4 and TRBJ2-7, with 8 nucleotides matching TRBD1. Input material: PBMCs or T cells enriched from blood (not recorded which). The CDR3 nucleotides read TGTGCCAGCAGTCGAGGGACAGGCAGCTCCTACGAGCAGTACTTC. It specifies CASSRGTGSSYEQYF.